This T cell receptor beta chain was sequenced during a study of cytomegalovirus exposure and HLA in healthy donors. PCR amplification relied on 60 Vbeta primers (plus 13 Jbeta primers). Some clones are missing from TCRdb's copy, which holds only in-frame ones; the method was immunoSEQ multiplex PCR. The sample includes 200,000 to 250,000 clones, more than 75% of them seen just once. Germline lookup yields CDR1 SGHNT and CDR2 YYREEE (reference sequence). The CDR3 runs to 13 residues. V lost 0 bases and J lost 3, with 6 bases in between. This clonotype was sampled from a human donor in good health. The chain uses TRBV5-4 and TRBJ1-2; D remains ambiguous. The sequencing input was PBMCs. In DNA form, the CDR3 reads TGTGCCAGCAGCTTGGTCGGGGACTATGGCTACACCTTC. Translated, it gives CASSLVGDYGYTF. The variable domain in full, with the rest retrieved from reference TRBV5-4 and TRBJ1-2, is ETGVTQSPTHLIKTRGQQVTLRCSSQSGHNTVSWYQQALGQGPQFIFQYYREEENGRGNFPPRFSGLQFPNYSSELNVNALELDDSALYLCASSLVGDYGYTFGSGTRLTVV.